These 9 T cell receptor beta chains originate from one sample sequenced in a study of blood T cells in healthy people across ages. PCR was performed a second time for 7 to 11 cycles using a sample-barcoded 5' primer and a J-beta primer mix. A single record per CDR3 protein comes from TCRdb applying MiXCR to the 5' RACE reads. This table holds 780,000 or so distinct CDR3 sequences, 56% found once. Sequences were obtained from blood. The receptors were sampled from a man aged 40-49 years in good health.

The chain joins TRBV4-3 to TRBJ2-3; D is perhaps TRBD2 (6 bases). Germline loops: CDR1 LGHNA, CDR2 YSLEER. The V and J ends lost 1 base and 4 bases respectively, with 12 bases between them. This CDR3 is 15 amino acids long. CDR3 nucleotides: TGCGCCAGCAGCCAAGGACCCCGGGACTCAGATACGCAGTATTTT. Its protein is CASSQGPRDSDTQYF.

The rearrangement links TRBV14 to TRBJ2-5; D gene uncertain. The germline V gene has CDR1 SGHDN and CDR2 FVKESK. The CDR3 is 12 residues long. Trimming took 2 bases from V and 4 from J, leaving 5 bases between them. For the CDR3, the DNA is TGTGCCAGCAGCCAATTACCAGAGACCCAGTACTTC. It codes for CASSQLPETQYF.

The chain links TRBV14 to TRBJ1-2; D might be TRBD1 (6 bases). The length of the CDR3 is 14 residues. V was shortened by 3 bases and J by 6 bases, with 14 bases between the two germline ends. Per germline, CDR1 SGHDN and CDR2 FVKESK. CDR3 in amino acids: CASSQENRVNGYTF. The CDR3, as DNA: TGTGCCAGCAGCCAGGAGAACAGGGTGAATGGCTACACCTTC.

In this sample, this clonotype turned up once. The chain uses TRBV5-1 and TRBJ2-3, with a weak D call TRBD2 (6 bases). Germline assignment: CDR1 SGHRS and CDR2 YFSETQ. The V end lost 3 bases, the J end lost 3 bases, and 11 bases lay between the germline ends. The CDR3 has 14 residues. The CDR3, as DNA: TGCGCCAGCAGCTCAACTAGCTGGACAGATACGCAGTATTTT. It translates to CASSSTSWTDTQYF.

The CDR3 bases are TGTGCCAGCAGCCGAAACACAGGGACCCGACAAGAGACCCAGTACTTC. It specifies CASSRNTGTRQETQYF. The rearrangement uses TRBV7-2 and TRBJ2-5; possible D gene TRBD1, 6 bases. V lost 5 bases and J lost 2, with 18 bases in between. Germline values: CDR1 SGHTA, CDR2 FQGNSA. The CDR3 is 16 amino acids. Using reference TRBV7-2 and TRBJ2-5 for the parts outside the CDR3, the full variable domain is GAGVSQSPSNKVTEKGKDVELRCDPISGHTALYWYRQSLGQGLEFLIYFQGNSAPDKSGLPSDRFSAERTGGSVSTLTIQRTQQEDSAVYLCASSRNTGTRQETQYFGPGTRLLVL.

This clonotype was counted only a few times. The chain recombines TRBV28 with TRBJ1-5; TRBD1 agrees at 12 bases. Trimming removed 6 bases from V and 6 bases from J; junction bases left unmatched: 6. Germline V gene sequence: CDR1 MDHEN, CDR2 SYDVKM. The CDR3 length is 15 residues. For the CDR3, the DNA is TGTGCCAGCAGATGGGGACAGGGGGCAATTCAGCCCCAGCATTTT. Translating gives CASRWGQGAIQPQHF.

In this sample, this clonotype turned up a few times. The CDR3 bases are TGTGCCAGCAGTTCGCTAGCGGGAACTGAGCAGTTCTTC. Translation gives CASSSLAGTEQFF. The chain employs TRBV12-3 or TRBV12-4 and TRBJ2-1; TRBD2 aligns across 9 bases. The CDR3 has 13 amino acids. J gave up 9 bases and V 4 bases, and 4 bases lay outside the gene matches.

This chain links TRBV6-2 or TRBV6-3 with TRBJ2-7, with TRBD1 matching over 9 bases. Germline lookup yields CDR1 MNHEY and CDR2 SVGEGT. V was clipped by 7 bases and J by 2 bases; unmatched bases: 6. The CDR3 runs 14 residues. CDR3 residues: CASKTGTGTYEQYF. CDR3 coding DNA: TGTGCCAGCAAAACCGGGACAGGGACCTACGAGCAGTACTTC.

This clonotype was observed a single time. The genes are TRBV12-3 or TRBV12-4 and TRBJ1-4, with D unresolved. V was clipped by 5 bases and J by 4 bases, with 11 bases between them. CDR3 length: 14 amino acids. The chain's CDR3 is CASSVGRINEKLFF. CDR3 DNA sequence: TGTGCCAGCAGTGTAGGACGGATTAATGAAAAACTGTTTTTT.